This T cell receptor beta chain was obtained from a study of long-term antiretroviral therapy in people with HIV. On the study more broadly: The earliest samples came about a decade before the 2015 immediate-ART recommendation.

The libraries were made with immunoSEQ v3.0 at survey level. The assay was immunoSEQ multiplex PCR, and TCRdb's table has in-frame clones only and misses some. The sample has more than 20,000 clones, around 87% seen once. Germline V gene data show CDR1 as MRHNA and CDR2 as SNTAGT. V trimming: 3 bases; J trimming: 3 bases; junction bases outside the gene matches: 3. The CDR3 consists of 14 residues. Study results and caveats: Repertoire composition at all time points was dominated by clones that had expanded before ART. Diversity measured after ART increased yet remained under transplant donor controls.

This clone has more than one count but fewer than ten. Antigen unknown. DNA was extracted from 1-10 million thawed cryopreserved PBMC. The chain combines TRBV6-4 with TRBJ1-2; 8 nucleotides line up with TRBD1. The sequences come from unsorted PBMCs, collected 1.9 years after starting antiretroviral therapy. The TCR sequence derives from a woman aged 25 to 45 with HIV. DNA for the CDR3: TGTGCCAGCAGTGAGGGGACAGGTCACTATGGCTACACCTTC. Translating gives CASSEGTGHYGYTF.